Listed here is a single TCR beta chain. V shed 2 bases and J 5 bases; nucleotides not matched to a gene: 7. Per the germline V gene, CDR1 is SGHTA and CDR2 is FQGNSA. The CDR3 covers 16 residues. This sample is drawn from a study of blood T cell repertoires in COVID-19. The authors' processing: Scientists estimated how many nucleated cells there were by amplifying reference gene primers. Generated by immunoSEQ multiplex PCR, the TCRdb table keeps only in-frame clones and is missing some. V, J and clone size are taken as reported in that table, and D and trimming were inferred from the DNA itself. The top ten hold over 0.9% of the sample, which has 300,000 to 400,000 clones, more than 75% seen once.

This sequence joins TRBV7-2 and TRBJ2-1, with 9 bases that match TRBD2. The sequenced sample consisted of PBMCs or T cells enriched from blood (not recorded which). The TCR was taken from a woman between 25 and 40 years old with acute COVID-19. The DNA of the CDR3 is TGTGCCAGCAGCTTACGCGGGGGGGCTTTCGACAATGAGCAGTTCTTC. As protein: CASSLRGGAFDNEQFF.